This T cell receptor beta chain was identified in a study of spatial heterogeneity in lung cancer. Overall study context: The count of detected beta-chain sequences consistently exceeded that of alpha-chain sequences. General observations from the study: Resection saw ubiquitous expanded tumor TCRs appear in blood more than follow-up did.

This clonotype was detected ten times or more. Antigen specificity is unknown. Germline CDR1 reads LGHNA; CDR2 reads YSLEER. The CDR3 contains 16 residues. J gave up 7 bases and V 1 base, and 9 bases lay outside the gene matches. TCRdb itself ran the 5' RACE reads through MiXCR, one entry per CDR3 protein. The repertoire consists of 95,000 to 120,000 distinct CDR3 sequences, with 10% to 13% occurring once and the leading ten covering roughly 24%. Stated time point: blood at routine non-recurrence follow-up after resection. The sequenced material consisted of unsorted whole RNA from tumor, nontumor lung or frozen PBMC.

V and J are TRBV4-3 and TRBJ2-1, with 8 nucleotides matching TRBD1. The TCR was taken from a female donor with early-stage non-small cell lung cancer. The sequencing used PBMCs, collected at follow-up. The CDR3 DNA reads TGCGCCAGCAGCCAAGCGGGGACAGGATTTGAGAATGAGCAGTTCTTC. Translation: CASSQAGTGFENEQFF.